A single count supports the clone carrying this TCR beta chain. Assay: immunoSEQ multiplex PCR; the TCRdb copy retains only in-frame clones and omits some. The sample includes more than 95,000 clones, around 81% of them seen just once. The data were obtained in a study of blood T cell repertoires in COVID-19. Trimming took 3 bases from V and 5 from J, leaving 18 bases between them. Germline CDR1 is SGHNT and CDR2 is YYREEE (reference sequence). The CDR3 sequence is 16 residues long. The chain recombines TRBV5-4 with TRBJ2-1; D may be TRBD2 (5 bases). The sample comprised peripheral blood. The receptor's source is a man between 60 and 70 years old with acute or convalescent COVID-19. The CDR3, as DNA: TGTGCCAGCAGCTCCCCTGACTACTACTCGAACAATGAGCAGTTCTTC. Protein: CASSSPDYYSNNEQFF.